These 23 T cell receptor beta chains were all obtained from the same sample, sequenced in a study of blood T cell repertoires in COVID-19. This table comes from immunoSEQ multiplex PCR, and its TCRdb copy is limited to in-frame clones, with some not included. The repertoire holds more than 200,000 clones, with about 83% as singletons. The sample taken for sequencing was peripheral blood. These receptors were collected from a woman aged 50 to 60 with acute or convalescent COVID-19.

The rearrangement links TRBV4-1 to TRBJ2-1; 11 bases are shared with TRBD2. This CDR3 spans 15 amino acids. Germline loops: CDR1 MGHRA, CDR2 YSYEKL. V lost 6 bases to trimming and J lost 5 bases; unmatched junction nucleotides: 6. CDR3 sequence reads: CASSRGTSGDNEQFF. The CDR3 nucleotides read TGCGCCAGCAGTCGTGGGACTAGCGGAGACAATGAGCAGTTCTTC.

This clone was counted between two and nine times. The J gene is TRBJ1-4, the V gene TRBV2; no clear D. Germline V gives CDR1 SNHLY, CDR2 FYNNEI. V lost 4 bases and J 1 base, leaving 7 bases between the germline ends. This CDR3 spans 14 amino acids. CDR3 protein: CASSVTLTNEKLFF. The CDR3 DNA sequence: TGTGCCAGCAGTGTCACTTTAACTAATGAAAAACTGTTTTTT.

This chain links TRBV29-1 with TRBJ2-7; TRBD1 agrees at 7 bases. Per the germline V gene, CDR1 is SQVTM and CDR2 is ANQGSEA. The CDR3 contains 14 residues. The V segment lost 0 bases and the J segment 1 base; nucleotides outside the gene matches: 3. The DNA of the CDR3 is TGCAGCGTTGAAGATCCGGGACAGTCCTACGAGCAGTACTTC. Protein: CSVEDPGQSYEQYF.

V gene TRBV7-3 combines with J gene TRBJ2-2; no firm D call. The germline V and J ends were trimmed by 4 bases and 5 bases, with 8 bases remaining between them. From germline, CDR1 is SGHTA and CDR2 FQGTGA. This CDR3 has 13 residues. DNA of the CDR3: TGTGCCAGCAGCTCCCTAGGTACCGGGGAGCTGTTTTTT. Protein sequence: CASSSLGTGELFF.

In its sample, this clone was seen a few times. The CDR3 protein is CASLRREVGETQYF. CDR3 bases: TGTGCCAGCCTTCGGCGGGAGGTCGGAGAGACCCAGTACTTC. The chain has TRBV28 and TRBJ2-5; 8 bases agree with TRBD2. V lost 8 bases to trimming and J lost 4 bases; unmatched junction nucleotides: 9. The V gene's germline CDR1 is MDHEN and CDR2 SYDVKM. The CDR3 length is 14 residues.

The chain links TRBV6-1 to TRBJ2-6, with D possibly TRBD1 on 7 matching bases. V gave up 2 bases and J gave up 3 bases, with 14 bases separating them. The germline V gene encodes CDR1 MNHNS and CDR2 SASEGT. This CDR3 is 17 amino acids long. CDR3 DNA: TGTGCCAGCAGTGAATCGGAGGGGGCATATGGGGCCAACGTCCTGACTTTC. Translating it yields CASSESEGAYGANVLTF.

Only a few counts were recorded for this clone. The gene calls are TRBV28 and TRBJ1-6; D is unclear. This CDR3 contains 15 residues. Between the trimmed V and J ends, which lost 7 bases and 10 bases, there was a span of 20 bases. Germline loops: CDR1 MDHEN, CDR2 SYDVKM. CDR3 sequence (DNA): TGTGCCAGCACCCCATGGACCGATACGGGATCACCCCTCCACTTT. This translates into CASTPWTDTGSPLHF.

The rearrangement uses TRBV7-3 and TRBJ2-7, with D uncertain. The germline CDR1 and CDR2 sequences are SGHTA and FQGTGA. The CDR3 totals 14 residues. The V end lost 6 bases, the J end lost 7 bases, and 19 bases lay between the germline ends. CDR3 DNA: TGTGCCAGCAGGGAGAGCCCTGACGATTATGAGCAGTACTTC. It is translated as CASRESPDDYEQYF.

This clone has only a few counts. The J gene is TRBJ1-1, the V gene TRBV5-1; weak D call: TRBD1 (5 bases). Germline V CDR1 and CDR2: SGHRS, YFSETQ. The CDR3 spans 15 residues. Trimming took 0 bases from V and 1 from J, leaving 10 bases between them. The CDR3 sequence: CASSLDVGANTEAFF. Here the CDR3 DNA reads TGCGCCAGCAGCTTGGACGTAGGGGCGAACACTGAAGCTTTCTTT.

This sequence joins TRBV2 and TRBJ2-1; 9 bases match TRBD2. Germline trimming cut 5 bases from V and 5 bases from J; bases unmatched to any gene: 7. Germline CDR1 reads SNHLY; CDR2 reads FYNNEI. The CDR3 has 15 residues. CDR3 nucleotide sequence: TGTGCCAGCAGTCCCCAGCTAGCGGGACACAATGAGCAGTTCTTC. It yields the protein CASSPQLAGHNEQFF.

The gene calls are TRBV7-6 and TRBJ1-1, with 7 bases aligning to TRBD1. The germline gives CDR1 SGHVS, CDR2 FNYEAQ. This CDR3 contains 19 residues. The V gene end was trimmed by 1 base and the J gene end by 1 base; junction bases not matched to a gene: 15. CDR3 sequence: CASSLGQGGTLFWNTEAFF. As DNA, the CDR3 is TGTGCCAGCAGCTTAGGGCAGGGGGGAACTCTTTTTTGGAACACTGAAGCTTTCTTT.

The chain combines TRBV18 with TRBJ1-2; tentative D call: TRBD1 (5 bases). Trimming took off 4 bases at V and 6 bases at J, with 6 bases between the two ends. The CDR3 runs to 11 residues. Germline V gives CDR1 KGHSH, CDR2 LQKENI. Here the CDR3 reads CASSRGDGYTF. CDR3 nucleotides: TGTGCCAGCTCACGGGGGGATGGCTACACCTTC.

The CDR3 DNA reads TGTGCCAGCAGTTTCGGAGGATCGGCCTACAATGAGCAGTTCTTC. Translation gives CASSFGGSAYNEQFF. The V and J genes are TRBV27 and TRBJ2-1; TRBD2 is a possible D gene (5 bases). Deletions cut 3 bases from V and 2 bases from J, with 11 bases between. This CDR3 has 15 residues. Germline CDR1 reads MNHEY; CDR2 reads SMNVEV (reference sequence).

This clone has only one observation. V is TRBV9 and J is TRBJ1-2; weak D call: TRBD1 (5 bases). CDR3 length: 13 residues. Germline V gene lookup returns CDR1 SGDLS and CDR2 YYNGEE. V dropped 3 bases and J dropped 6 bases, with 12 bases sitting between them. The CDR3 region is CASSASSGDGYTF. The CDR3 region has the DNA TGTGCCAGCAGCGCCAGCTCGGGGGATGGCTACACCTTC.

This sequence joins TRBV7-2 and TRBJ1-1, with D tentatively TRBD1 (5 bases). V lost 5 bases and J lost 4, with 14 bases in between. The CDR3 sequence is 14 residues long. In germline, CDR1 is SGHTA, CDR2 FQGNSA. The CDR3 here is CASSTRRGSTEAFF. For the CDR3, the DNA is TGTGCCAGCAGCACACGAAGGGGAAGCACTGAAGCTTTCTTT. Full variable domain (missing parts from reference TRBV7-2 and TRBJ1-1): GAGVSQSPSNKVTEKGKDVELRCDPISGHTALYWYRQSLGQGLEFLIYFQGNSAPDKSGLPSDRFSAERTGGSVSTLTIQRTQQEDSAVYLCASSTRRGSTEAFFGQGTRLTVV.

This chain links TRBV5-4 with TRBJ2-7; weak D call: TRBD2 (6 bases). The CDR3 contains 15 residues. V lost 3 bases and J 1 base, leaving 14 bases between the germline ends. Looked up from germline, CDR1 is SGHNT and CDR2 is YYREEE (reference sequence). This CDR3 reads CASSSGLPPSYEQYF. CDR3 sequence (DNA): TGTGCCAGCAGCTCGGGACTCCCCCCTTCCTACGAGCAGTACTTC.

This chain uses TRBV12-3 or TRBV12-4 with TRBJ1-6; no definite D call. V lost 6 bases, J lost 10 bases, and 10 bases lay in between. The CDR3 sequence is 12 residues long. CDR3 sequence reads: CASSPGSSPLHF. CDR3 nucleotide sequence: TGTGCCAGCAGCCCGGGGAGCTCACCCCTCCACTTT.

The chain couples TRBV6-4 to TRBJ2-7; TRBD2 agrees at 8 bases. The CDR3 runs to 17 residues. Trimming took 6 bases from V and 0 from J; bases not matched to a gene: 13. Germline-derived CDR1 and CDR2 are MRHNA and SNTAGT. CDR3 residues: CASRSERDGRASYEQYF. The CDR3 nucleotides read TGTGCCAGCAGGTCAGAACGAGACGGGAGGGCCTCCTACGAGCAGTACTTC.

The chain links TRBV13 to TRBJ2-5, with D unclear. V was clipped by 0 bases and J by 1 base, with 6 bases between them. From germline, CDR1 is PRHDT and CDR2 FYEKMQ (reference sequence). The CDR3 has 14 residues. For the CDR3, the DNA is TGTGCCAGCAGCTTAGGCCGCGGCCAAGAGACCCAGTACTTC. It is translated as CASSLGRGQETQYF.

The chain couples TRBV5-4 to TRBJ1-1; 7 nucleotides line up with TRBD1. With V trimmed by 4 bases and J by 4 bases, 7 bases remained unmatched. The CDR3 extends over 14 amino acids. Germline assignment: CDR1 SGHNT and CDR2 YYREEE (reference sequence). The CDR3 loop is CASSPRQGSTEAFF. The CDR3 DNA reads TGTGCCAGCAGCCCCCGACAGGGAAGCACTGAAGCTTTCTTT.

The genes are TRBV4-1 and TRBJ2-1; possible D gene TRBD2, 6 bases. Germline CDR1 and CDR2: MGHRA and YSYEKL. V dropped 1 base and J dropped 5 bases, with 15 bases sitting between them. CDR3 length: 16 amino acids. CDR3: CASSQGGSGADNEQFF. The DNA for the CDR3 is TGCGCCAGCAGCCAAGGGGGTTCGGGAGCGGACAATGAGCAGTTCTTC.

The chain uses TRBV30 and TRBJ1-1, with TRBD1 matching over 9 bases. Germline-derived CDR1 and CDR2 are GTSNPN and SVGIG (reference sequence). This CDR3 contains 16 residues. J was trimmed by 0 bases and V by 8 bases; bases with no gene match: 13. The CDR3 DNA is TGTGCCCTGCATAAAGTGACAGGGGGTGTGAACACTGAAGCTTTCTTT. Its protein product is CALHKVTGGVNTEAFF.

This CDR3 is CASSQDAGDQETQYF. The CDR3, as DNA: TGTGCCAGCAGCCAAGACGCGGGGGACCAAGAGACCCAGTACTTC. The V and J genes are TRBV3-1 (or the pseudogene TRBV3-2) and TRBJ2-5; 7 positions match TRBD2. Germline V gene sequence: CDR1 LGHDT, CDR2 YNNKEL (reference sequence). This CDR3 has 15 residues. J gave up 0 bases and V 0 bases, and 1 base lay outside the gene matches.